The T cell receptor beta chain under discussion was sequenced for a study of graft-versus-host responses after intestinal transplantation. Study overall: Recipients across the board were started on anti-thymocyte globulin induction, then kept on tacrolimus and steroids for about 3 years.

Details on this clone: Its antigen is currently unknown.

TCRdb's table, derived via immunoSEQ multiplex PCR, lists solely in-frame clones and lacks some. The repertoire holds about 78,000 clones, 90% seen once, with about 4% in the top ten. The clonotype was recovered from a human donor who was the organ donor for an intestinal transplant. Sequencing was performed on unstimulated CD8+ T cells sorted from spleen or lymph node cells, taken before transplant.

CDR3 DNA: TGTGCCAGCAGCTTCGGAGCGGGGGGGCAGGGAGATACGCAGTATTTT. Its translation is CASSFGAGGQGDTQYF. The rearrangement links TRBV7-2 to TRBJ2-3; TRBD2 agrees at 10 bases. Trimming cost V 3 bases and J 5 bases; bases outside gene matches: 8. The CDR3 totals 16 residues. Germline V gene data show CDR1 as SGHTA and CDR2 as FQGNSA. Full variable domain (rest looked up from reference TRBV7-2 and TRBJ2-3): GAGVSQSPSNKVTEKGKDVELRCDPISGHTALYWYRQSLGQGLEFLIYFQGNSAPDKSGLPSDRFSAERTGGSVSTLTIQRTQQEDSAVYLCASSFGAGGQGDTQYFGPGTRLTVL.